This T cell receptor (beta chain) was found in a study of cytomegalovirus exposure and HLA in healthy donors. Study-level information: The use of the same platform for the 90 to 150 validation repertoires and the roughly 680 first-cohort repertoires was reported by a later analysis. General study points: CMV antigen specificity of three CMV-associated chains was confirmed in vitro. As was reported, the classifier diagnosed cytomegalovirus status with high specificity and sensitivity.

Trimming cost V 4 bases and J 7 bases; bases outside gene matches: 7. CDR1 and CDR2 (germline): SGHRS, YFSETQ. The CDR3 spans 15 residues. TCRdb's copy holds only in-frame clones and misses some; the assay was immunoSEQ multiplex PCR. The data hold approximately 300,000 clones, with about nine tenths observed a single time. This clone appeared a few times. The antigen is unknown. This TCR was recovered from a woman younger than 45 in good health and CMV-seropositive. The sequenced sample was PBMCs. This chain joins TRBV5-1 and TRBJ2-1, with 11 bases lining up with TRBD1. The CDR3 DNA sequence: TGCGCCAGCAGCGAAGGGACAGGGGGTTTGAATGAGCAGTTCTTC. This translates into CASSEGTGGLNEQFF. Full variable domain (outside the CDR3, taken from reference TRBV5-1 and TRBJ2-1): KAGVTQTPRYLIKTRGQQVTLSCSPISGHRSVSWYQQTPGQGLQFLFEYFSETQRNKGNFPGRFSGRQFSNSRSEMNVSTLELGDSALYLCASSEGTGGLNEQFFGPGTRLTVL.